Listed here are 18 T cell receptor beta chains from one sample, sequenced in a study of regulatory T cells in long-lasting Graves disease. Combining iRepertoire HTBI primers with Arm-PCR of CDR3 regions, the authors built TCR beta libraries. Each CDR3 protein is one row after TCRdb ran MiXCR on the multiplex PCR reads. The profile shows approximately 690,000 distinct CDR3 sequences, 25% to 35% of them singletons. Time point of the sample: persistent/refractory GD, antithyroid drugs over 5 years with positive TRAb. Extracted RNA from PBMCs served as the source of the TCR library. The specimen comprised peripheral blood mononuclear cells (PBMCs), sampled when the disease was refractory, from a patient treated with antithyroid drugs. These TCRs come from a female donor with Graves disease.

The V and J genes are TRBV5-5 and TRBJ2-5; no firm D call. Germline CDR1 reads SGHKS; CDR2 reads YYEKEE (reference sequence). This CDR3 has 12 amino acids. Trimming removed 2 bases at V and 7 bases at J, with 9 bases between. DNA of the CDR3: TGTGCCAGCAGCTTTCCTCAGGCGACCCAGTACTTC. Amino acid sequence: CASSFPQATQYF.

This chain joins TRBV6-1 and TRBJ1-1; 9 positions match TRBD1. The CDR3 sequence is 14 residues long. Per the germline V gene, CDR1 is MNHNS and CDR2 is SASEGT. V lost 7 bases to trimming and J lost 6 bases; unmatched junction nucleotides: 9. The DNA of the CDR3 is TGTGCCAGCAAGATAGGACAGGGGAGGGCTGAAGCTTTCTTT. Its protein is CASKIGQGRAEAFF.

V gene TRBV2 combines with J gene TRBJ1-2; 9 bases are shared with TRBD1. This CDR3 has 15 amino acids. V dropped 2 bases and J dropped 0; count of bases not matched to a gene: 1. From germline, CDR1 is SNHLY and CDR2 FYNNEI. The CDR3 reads CASSERDRANYGYTF. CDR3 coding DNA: TGTGCCAGCAGTGAAAGGGACAGGGCTAACTATGGCTACACCTTC.

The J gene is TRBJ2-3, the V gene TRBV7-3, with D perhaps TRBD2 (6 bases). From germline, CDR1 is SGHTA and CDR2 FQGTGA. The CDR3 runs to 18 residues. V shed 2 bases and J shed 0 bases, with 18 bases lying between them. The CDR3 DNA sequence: TGTGCCAGCAGCTTAGAAGTTCAAGCGGGTGGCAGCACAGATACGCAGTATTTT. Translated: CASSLEVQAGGSTDTQYF.

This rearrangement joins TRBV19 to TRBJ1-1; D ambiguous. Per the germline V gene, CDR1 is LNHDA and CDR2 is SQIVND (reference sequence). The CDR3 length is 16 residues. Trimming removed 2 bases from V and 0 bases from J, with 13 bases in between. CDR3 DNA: TGTGCCAGTAGTATAAGAAAGGAACAAGTGAACACTGAAGCTTTCTTT. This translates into CASSIRKEQVNTEAFF.

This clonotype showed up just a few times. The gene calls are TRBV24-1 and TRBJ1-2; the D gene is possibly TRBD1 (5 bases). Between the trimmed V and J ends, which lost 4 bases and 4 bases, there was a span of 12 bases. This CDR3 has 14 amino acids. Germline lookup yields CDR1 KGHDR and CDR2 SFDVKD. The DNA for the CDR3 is TGTGCCACCAGTGACGACAGAAGAACCTATGGCTACACCTTC. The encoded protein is CATSDDRRTYGYTF.

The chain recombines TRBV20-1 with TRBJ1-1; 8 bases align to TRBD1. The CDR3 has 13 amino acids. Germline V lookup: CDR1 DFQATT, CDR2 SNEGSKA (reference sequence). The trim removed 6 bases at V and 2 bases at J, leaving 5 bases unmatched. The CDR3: CSAPGQVNTEAFF. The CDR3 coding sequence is TGCAGTGCGCCGGGACAGGTCAACACTGAAGCTTTCTTT.

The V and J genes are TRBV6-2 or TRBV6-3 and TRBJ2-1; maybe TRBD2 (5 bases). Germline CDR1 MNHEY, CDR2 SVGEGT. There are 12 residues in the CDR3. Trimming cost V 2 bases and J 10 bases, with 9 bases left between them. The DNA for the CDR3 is TGTGCCAGCAGTTACACGCAGCGGGAGCAGTTCTTC. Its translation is CASSYTQREQFF.

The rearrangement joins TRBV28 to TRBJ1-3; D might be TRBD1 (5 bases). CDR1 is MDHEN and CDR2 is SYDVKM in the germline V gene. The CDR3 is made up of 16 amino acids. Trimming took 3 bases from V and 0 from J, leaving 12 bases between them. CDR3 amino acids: CASSLLRGNSGNTIYF. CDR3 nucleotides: TGTGCCAGCAGTTTGTTGCGGGGGAACTCTGGAAACACCATATATTTT.

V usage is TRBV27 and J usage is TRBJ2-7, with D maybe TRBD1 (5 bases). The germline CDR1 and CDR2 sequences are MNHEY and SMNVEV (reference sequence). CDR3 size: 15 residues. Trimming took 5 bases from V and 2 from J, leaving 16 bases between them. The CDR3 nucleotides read TGTGCCAGCAGTCTGATCGACAGTCCCCCCTACGAGCAGTACTTC. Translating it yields CASSLIDSPPYEQYF.

The chain's CDR3 is CASQGRAPPQHF. DNA of the CDR3: TGTGCCAGTCAGGGTAGGGCGCCGCCCCAGCATTTT. The V and J genes are TRBV12-3 or TRBV12-4 and TRBJ1-5, with D possibly matching TRBD1 (5 bases). There are 12 residues in the CDR3. Trimming took 9 bases from V and 9 from J, leaving 15 bases between them.

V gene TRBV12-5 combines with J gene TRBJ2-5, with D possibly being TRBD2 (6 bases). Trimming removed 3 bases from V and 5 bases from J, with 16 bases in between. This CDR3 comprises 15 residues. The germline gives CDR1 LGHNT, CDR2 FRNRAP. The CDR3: CASGFLGGAEETQYF. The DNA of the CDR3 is TGTGCTAGTGGTTTCCTTGGAGGGGCGGAGGAGACCCAGTACTTC.

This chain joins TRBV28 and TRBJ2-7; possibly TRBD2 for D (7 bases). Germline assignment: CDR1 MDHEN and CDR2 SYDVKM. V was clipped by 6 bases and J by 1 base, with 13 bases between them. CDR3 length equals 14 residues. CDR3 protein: CASRGGGPSYEQYF. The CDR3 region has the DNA TGTGCCAGCAGGGGGGGGGGCCCATCCTACGAGCAGTACTTC.

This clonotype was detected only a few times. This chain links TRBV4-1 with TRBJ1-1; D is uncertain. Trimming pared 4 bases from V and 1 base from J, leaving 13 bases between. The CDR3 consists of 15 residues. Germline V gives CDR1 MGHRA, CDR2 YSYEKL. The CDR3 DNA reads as TGCGCCAGCAGCCGCAGATCACGGAGGAACACTGAAGCTTTCTTT. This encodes CASSRRSRRNTEAFF.

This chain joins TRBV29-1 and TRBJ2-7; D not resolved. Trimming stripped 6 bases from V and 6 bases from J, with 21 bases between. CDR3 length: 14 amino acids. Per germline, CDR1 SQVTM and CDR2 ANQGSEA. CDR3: CSVRVGPKGSEQYF. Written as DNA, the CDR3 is TGCAGCGTCCGAGTGGGCCCTAAAGGATCCGAGCAGTACTTC.

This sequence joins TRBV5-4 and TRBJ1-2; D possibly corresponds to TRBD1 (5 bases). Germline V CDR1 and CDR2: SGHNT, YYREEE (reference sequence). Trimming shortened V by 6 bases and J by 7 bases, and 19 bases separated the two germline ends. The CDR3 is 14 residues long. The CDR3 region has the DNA TGTGCCAGCATCAACCCCCAGGGTCGAGGTGGCTACACCTTC. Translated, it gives CASINPQGRGGYTF.

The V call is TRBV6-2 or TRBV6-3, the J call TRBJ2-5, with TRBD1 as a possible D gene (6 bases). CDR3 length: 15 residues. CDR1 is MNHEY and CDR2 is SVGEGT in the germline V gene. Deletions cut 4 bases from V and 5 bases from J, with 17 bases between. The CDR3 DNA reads TGTGCCAGCAGTTCCCGCCCACAGGGCGGGGAGACCCAGTACTTC. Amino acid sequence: CASSSRPQGGETQYF.

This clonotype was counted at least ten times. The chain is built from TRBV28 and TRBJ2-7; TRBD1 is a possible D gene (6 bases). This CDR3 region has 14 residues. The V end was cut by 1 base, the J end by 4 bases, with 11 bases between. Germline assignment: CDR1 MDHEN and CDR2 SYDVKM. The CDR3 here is CASSLFHRAYEQYF. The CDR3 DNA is TGTGCCAGCAGTTTATTCCACAGGGCGTACGAGCAGTACTTC.